These 18 T cell receptor beta chains share one sample of origin, sequenced in a study of blood T cell repertoires in COVID-19. The repertoire was sequenced with immunoSEQ multiplex PCR; TCRdb's copy has only in-frame clones and lacks some. The sample records about 250,000 clones, approximately 85% being singletons. Material for sequencing was peripheral blood. Source of these receptors: an elderly woman with COVID-19, enrolled during active disease.

The chain carries TRBV7-2 and TRBJ2-3, with D maybe TRBD2 (6 bases). V lost 5 bases, J lost 2 bases, and 14 bases lay in between. CDR3 length: 15 amino acids. In germline, CDR1 is SGHTA, CDR2 FQGNSA. CDR3 sequence reads: CASSTLGGFTDTQYF. The CDR3 nucleotides read TGTGCCAGCAGCACCTTGGGGGGATTCACAGATACGCAGTATTTT.

The chain has TRBV6-5 and TRBJ1-3; the match to TRBD1 covers 9 bases. Trimming took 11 bases from V and 2 from J; bases not matched to a gene: 7. The CDR3 contains 14 residues. Germline-derived CDR1 and CDR2 are MNHEY and SVGAGI. CDR3 in DNA: TGTGCCTGCCGACAGGGGGGAACTGGAAACACCATATATTTT. Its protein is CACRQGGTGNTIYF.

This chain uses TRBV6-2 or TRBV6-3 with TRBJ1-1; tentatively, D is TRBD1 (5 bases). CDR1 MNHEY and CDR2 SVGEGT come from the germline V gene. This CDR3 region has 13 residues. Deletions cut 0 bases from V and 7 bases from J, with 9 bases between. DNA for the CDR3: TGTGCCAGCAGTTACTCAGACAGTAATGAAGCTTTCTTT. It codes for CASSYSDSNEAFF.

The J gene is TRBJ1-3, the V gene TRBV2, with 9 bases that match TRBD1. V lost 6 bases to trimming and J lost 0 bases; unmatched junction nucleotides: 0. The length of the CDR3 is 14 residues. Germline V lookup: CDR1 SNHLY, CDR2 FYNNEI. The CDR3 coding sequence is TGTGCCAGCAGGGACAGGGGCTCTGGAAACACCATATATTTT. Translation gives CASRDRGSGNTIYF. Complete variable domain (other parts from reference TRBV2 and TRBJ1-3): EPEVTQTPSHQVTQMGQEVILRCVPISNHLYFYWYRQILGQKVEFLVSFYNNEISEKSEIFDDQFSVERPDGSNFTLKIRSTKLEDSAMYFCASRDRGSGNTIYFGEGSWLTVV.

J is TRBJ1-3 and V is TRBV7-9, with 8 nucleotides matching TRBD1. CDR3 size: 16 residues. CDR1 is SEHNR and CDR2 is FQNEAQ in the germline V gene (reference sequence). After removal of 5 bases from V and 0 bases from J, the junction contained 6 bases not matched to a gene. The CDR3 sequence: CASSQTGASSGNTIYF. The DNA for the CDR3 is TGTGCCAGCAGCCAGACAGGGGCTTCCTCTGGAAACACCATATATTTT.

The gene calls are TRBV5-1 and TRBJ1-1; 7 positions match TRBD1. This CDR3 contains 15 residues. CDR1 is SGHRS and CDR2 is YFSETQ in the germline V gene. J gave up 4 bases and V 4 bases, and 10 bases lay outside the gene matches. The CDR3 here is CASSRQQGKGTEAFF. DNA for the CDR3: TGCGCCAGCAGCCGACAACAGGGGAAGGGCACTGAAGCTTTCTTT.

Turning to this clone: This sample includes further DNA sequences coding for the same CDR3. The V gene is TRBV28, the J gene TRBJ1-1; D possibly corresponds to TRBD1 (6 bases). In germline, CDR1 is MDHEN, CDR2 SYDVKM. This CDR3 is 12 amino acids long. Deletions cut 3 bases from V and 8 bases from J, with 10 bases between. The CDR3 bases are TGTGCCAGCAGTTTGGGACAAGGAGAAGCTTTCTTT. Amino acids: CASSLGQGEAFF. Variable domain in full (rest from reference TRBV28 and TRBJ1-1): DVKVTQSSRYLVKRTGEKVFLECVQDMDHENMFWYRQDPGLGLRLIYFSYDVKMKEKGDIPEGYSVSREKKERFSLILESASTNQTSMYLCASSLGQGEAFFGQGTRLTVV.

CDR3: CASSPGTRNTGELFF. DNA for the CDR3: TGTGCCAGCAGCCCCGGGACAAGAAACACCGGGGAGCTGTTTTTT. The chain employs TRBV3-1 (or the pseudogene TRBV3-2) and TRBJ2-2; D might be TRBD1 (6 bases). From germline, CDR1 is LGHDT and CDR2 YNNKEL (reference sequence). Trimming removed 4 bases at V and 2 bases at J, with 11 bases between. The CDR3 loop spans 15 amino acids.

This clone was counted once. CDR3 protein: CASGGAANQPQHF. The CDR3 nucleotides read TGTGCCAGCGGAGGGGCCGCCAATCAGCCCCAGCATTTT. The chain employs TRBV27 and TRBJ1-5, with a possible D match to TRBD1 (5 bases). This CDR3 has 13 residues. V lost 8 bases, J lost 3 bases, and 11 bases lay in between. CDR1 and CDR2 (germline): MNHEY, SMNVEV (reference sequence).

The chain joins TRBV28 to TRBJ2-1; TRBD2 matches 12 bases. Trimming cost V 5 bases and J 1 base; bases outside gene matches: 9. CDR3 length equals 18 residues. Germline V lookup: CDR1 MDHEN, CDR2 SYDVKM. In DNA, the CDR3 is TGTGCCAGCAGTCAGCTAGCGGGGGGGCGTCGGTCCTACAATGAGCAGTTCTTC. Translation: CASSQLAGGRRSYNEQFF.

The rearrangement joins TRBV4-1 to TRBJ2-4; TRBD1 agrees at 8 bases. The CDR3 sequence is 19 residues long. The V segment lost 3 bases and the J segment 0 bases; nucleotides outside the gene matches: 13. Per the germline V gene, CDR1 is MGHRA and CDR2 is YSYEKL. The CDR3 spells CASSHDRGQPKVAKNIQYF. In nucleotides, the CDR3 is TGCGCCAGCAGCCACGACAGGGGCCAGCCGAAAGTAGCCAAAAACATTCAGTACTTC.

V and J are TRBV10-3 and TRBJ1-2; 9 positions match TRBD1. The CDR3 spans 13 residues. Germline loops: CDR1 ENHRY, CDR2 SYGVKD. After removal of 10 bases from V and 4 bases from J, the junction contained 7 bases not matched to a gene. CDR3 in DNA: TGTGCCACTACAGGGGGCGCGGGCTATGGCTACACCTTC. The encoded protein is CATTGGAGYGYTF.

The V call is TRBV6-1, the J call TRBJ1-2; 7 nucleotides line up with TRBD1. V shed 1 base, J shed 4 bases, and the junction held 21 bases outside the gene matches. Per the germline V gene, CDR1 is MNHNS and CDR2 is SASEGT. The CDR3 is made up of 20 amino acids. CDR3 in DNA: TGTGCCAGCAGTGAAGTGCTAAGTGGCTGGACCGCGGACAGGTCCTATGGCTACACCTTC. Protein product: CASSEVLSGWTADRSYGYTF.

The chain uses TRBV5-4 and TRBJ1-6; the match to TRBD1 covers 7 bases. CDR1 and CDR2 from the germline V gene are SGHNT and YYREEE (reference sequence). This CDR3 region has 15 residues. Trimming at V came to 3 bases and at J to 4 bases, leaving 4 bases not matched to a gene. The DNA for the CDR3 is TGTGCCAGCAGCTCAGGGACAGATTATAATTCACCCCTCCACTTT. It codes for CASSSGTDYNSPLHF.

This chain links TRBV5-1 with TRBJ1-1; 8 bases line up with TRBD1. The CDR3 is 12 residues long. Per the germline V gene, CDR1 is SGHRS and CDR2 is YFSETQ. V lost 3 bases and J lost 7; bases outside the gene matches: 2. This CDR3 reads CASSSTGVEAFF. The CDR3 DNA sequence: TGCGCCAGCAGCTCGACAGGGGTTGAAGCTTTCTTT. Full variable domain (missing parts from reference TRBV5-1 and TRBJ1-1): KAGVTQTPRYLIKTRGQQVTLSCSPISGHRSVSWYQQTPGQGLQFLFEYFSETQRNKGNFPGRFSGRQFSNSRSEMNVSTLELGDSALYLCASSSTGVEAFFGQGTRLTVV.

The chain couples TRBV4-1 to TRBJ2-6; the D is unclear. This CDR3 is 15 amino acids long. V was cut by 1 base and J by 0 bases, with 4 bases left in between. In germline, CDR1 is MGHRA, CDR2 YSYEKL. The CDR3 protein is CASSQVNSGANVLTF. CDR3 bases: TGCGCCAGCAGCCAAGTAAACTCTGGGGCCAACGTCCTGACTTTC.

The rearrangement uses TRBV6-4 and TRBJ2-1; 10 bases map to TRBD2. Germline trimming cut 4 bases from V and 0 bases from J; bases unmatched to any gene: 9. The germline V gene encodes CDR1 MRHNA and CDR2 SNTAGT. The CDR3 is made up of 18 amino acids. CDR3 bases: TGTGCCAGCAGTGCAAAGCGGGGGGGCCCCAGCTCCTACAATGAGCAGTTCTTC. Translating it yields CASSAKRGGPSSYNEQFF.

The CDR3, as DNA: TGTGCCAGCAGCTTACTAGGGACAGTTAAAAATGAGCAGTTCTTC. It translates to CASSLLGTVKNEQFF. The gene calls are TRBV7-2 and TRBJ2-1; 7 bases are a match to TRBD1. The germline V gene encodes CDR1 SGHTA and CDR2 FQGNSA. The V and J ends lost 2 bases and 7 bases, in that order; junction bases with no gene match: 8. The CDR3 has 15 residues. Full variable domain (rest looked up from reference TRBV7-2 and TRBJ2-1): GAGVSQSPSNKVTEKGKDVELRCDPISGHTALYWYRQSLGQGLEFLIYFQGNSAPDKSGLPSDRFSAERTGGSVSTLTIQRTQQEDSAVYLCASSLLGTVKNEQFFGPGTRLTVL.